These 9 T cell receptor beta chains came from one sample sequenced in a study of identical twins. TCRdb re-derived calls from the 5' RACE reads in MiXCR, one entry per CDR3 protein. This sample yields roughly 350,000 distinct CDR3 sequences, of which over 9% are seen a single time; 6% to 9% belongs to the top ten. The same sample was also studied in work on yellow fever vaccine responses in identical twins.

The sequenced sample consisted of CD8+ T cells sorted from blood. These receptors all come from a woman aged 18-29 years in good health.

This clonotype has just a few counts. This chain connects TRBV5-6 to TRBJ2-7, with TRBD2 matching 13 bases. The J segment lost 1 base and the V segment lost 3 bases, leaving 7 bases of the junction unmatched. The CDR3 has 17 amino acids. The germline CDR1 and CDR2 sequences are SGHDT and YYEEEE. CDR3 in amino acids: CASSYGLAGAGSYEQYF. The CDR3 nucleotides are TGTGCCAGCAGCTATGGACTAGCGGGAGCAGGGTCCTACGAGCAGTACTTC.

J is TRBJ2-5 and V is TRBV5-4; no firm D call. V was shortened by 1 base and J by 1 base, with 8 bases between the two germline ends. In germline, CDR1 is SGHNT, CDR2 YYREEE (reference sequence). The CDR3 totals 14 residues. This CDR3 is CASSLPGIQETQYF. The CDR3, as DNA: TGTGCCAGCAGCTTGCCGGGTATCCAAGAGACCCAGTACTTC.

This clonotype turned up a few times. V is TRBV7-8 and J is TRBJ1-1, with D possibly TRBD1 on 6 matching bases. The CDR3 sequence is 15 residues long. With 5 bases removed from V and 5 bases from J, the gap between germline ends came to 18 bases. Germline lookup yields CDR1 SGHVS and CDR2 FQNEAQ. The CDR3 bases are TGTGCCAGCAGCCTCCTCACAGGGTATGGGACTGAAGCTTTCTTT. Amino acids: CASSLLTGYGTEAFF.

This sequence joins TRBV11-2 and TRBJ2-5, with 9 positions matching TRBD1. The CDR3 extends over 14 amino acids. Germline V lookup: CDR1 SGHAT, CDR2 FQNNGV. V dropped 5 bases and J dropped 5; count of bases not matched to a gene: 6. Here the CDR3 DNA reads TGTGCCAGCAGCCCCGAGGGACAGGGCGAGACCCAGTACTTC. Its protein is CASSPEGQGETQYF. Full variable domain (rest looked up from reference TRBV11-2 and TRBJ2-5): EAGVAQSPRYKIIEKRQSVAFWCNPISGHATLYWYQQILGQGPKLLIQFQNNGVVDDSQLPKDRFSAERLKGVDSTLKIQPAKLEDSAVYLCASSPEGQGETQYFGPGTRLLVL.

This clonotype was detected ten times or more. J is TRBJ2-7 and V is TRBV12-3 or TRBV12-4; possibly TRBD1 for D (5 bases). The CDR3 has 12 amino acids. V lost 5 bases and J 5 bases, leaving 10 bases between the germline ends. The CDR3 is CASSLVTDEQYF. CDR3 bases: TGTGCCAGCAGTCTCGTGACAGACGAGCAGTACTTC.

This clonotype was detected a few times. The gene calls are TRBV7-6 and TRBJ2-3, with TRBD2 matching 9 bases. J was trimmed by 2 bases and V by 1 base; bases with no gene match: 19. Germline CDR1 SGHVS, CDR2 FNYEAQ. This CDR3 spans 21 amino acids. The CDR3 DNA reads as TGTGCCAGCAGCTTAGTCCCGCCGATTAGCGGGGGAGATGCATCCACAGATACGCAGTATTTT. This gives the protein CASSLVPPISGGDASTDTQYF.

This sequence joins TRBV7-2 and TRBJ2-7; 9 positions agree with TRBD1. CDR1 is SGHTA, CDR2 FQGNSA, per germline. The V segment lost 5 bases and the J segment 3 bases; nucleotides outside the gene matches: 11. The CDR3 is 16 amino acids. This chain's CDR3 is CASSQWWDRANYEQYF. For the CDR3, the DNA is TGTGCCAGCAGCCAGTGGTGGGACAGGGCAAACTACGAGCAGTACTTC.

This clonotype was seen at least ten times. The CDR3 DNA is TGTGCCAGCAGTCAGAACACCGGGGAGCTGTTTTTT. Protein product: CASSQNTGELFF. The chain has TRBV12-3 or TRBV12-4 and TRBJ2-2; no reliable D call. The CDR3 length is 12 residues. V shed 5 bases and J shed 1 base, with 2 bases lying between them.

This clonotype was detected many times. The chain is built from TRBV2 and TRBJ2-2, with D hard to call. The CDR3 is 14 residues long. Germline V gene lookup returns CDR1 SNHLY and CDR2 FYNNEI. The germline V and J ends were trimmed by 5 bases and 5 bases, with 12 bases remaining between them. For the CDR3, the DNA is TGTGCCAGCAGTCCTTCAGAGGTGACCGGGGAGCTGTTTTTT. Its protein product is CASSPSEVTGELFF.